The TCR beta chain under discussion was sequenced for a study of T cells after yellow fever vaccination. Study observations and caveats: Peaking on day 5 versus 15, the secondary response was faster but weaker.

The V gene's germline CDR1 is SGHTA and CDR2 FQGNSA. V was pared by 0 bases and J by 6 bases, with 12 bases between. The CDR3 has 15 amino acids. A universal primer site and UMIs were added as TCR cDNA was made by 5'RACE template switching. TCRdb re-called the 5' RACE reads through MiXCR, storing one row per CDR3 protein. This sample has about 400,000 distinct CDR3 sequences, with about 6% found just once. Concerning this clonotype: What it binds is unknown.

This material consisted of PBMCs, taken 5 days after the yellow fever booster vaccination. The V and J genes are TRBV7-2 and TRBJ1-5, with a weak D call TRBD1 (6 bases). The clonotype comes from a man aged 30 to 39 who received the YFV17D yellow fever vaccine. In DNA, the CDR3 is TGTGCCAGCAGCTTAGCCCAGGGGTCGGGTCAGCCCCAGCATTTT. This translates into CASSLAQGSGQPQHF.